This is a list of T cell receptor beta chains from one sample in a study of CD8+ T cells in alopecia areata. TCRdb's copy holds only in-frame clones and misses some; the assay was immunoSEQ multiplex PCR. The table lists 180,000 or so clones, roughly 66% of them singletons. The sequences come from CD8+ T cells sorted from blood, collected at week 0. The receptor source for this set is a human donor with alopecia areata. Each CDR3 is given with its conserved first and last residue. A D gene is named only where the DNA matches it firmly. Size is stated for part of the rows, as once, few or many counts, or as a class when the clone is expanded.

V gene,clone size,D gene,CDR3 length,J gene,CDR3 DNA,CDR3 protein
TRBV7-9,-,TRBD1,15,TRBJ2-7,TGTGCCAGCAGCCGACCGGGACAGGGGGTTTACGAGCAGTACTTC,CASSRPGQGVYEQYF
TRBV7-9,-,-,13,TRBJ2-3,TGTGCCAGCAGCCCCGACCACACAGATACGCAGTATTTT,CASSPDHTDTQYF
TRBV9,-,TRBD1,13,TRBJ1-1,TGTGCCAGCAGCACAAAGACAGGGACTGAAGCTTTCTTT,CASSTKTGTEAFF
TRBV4-1,-,-,15,TRBJ1-6,TGCGCCAGCAGCCAAGAAACGTGGGGTGTTTCACCCCTCCACTTT,CASSQETWGVSPLHF
TRBV15,-,-,15,TRBJ1-3,TGTGCCACCAGCAGAGGACGGTCCTCTGGAAACACCATATATTTT,CATSRGRSSGNTIYF
TRBV30,-,TRBD1,15,TRBJ2-7,TGTGCCTGGAGTTTTGGGACAGGGGATTACGACGAGCAGTACTTC,CAWSFGTGDYDEQYF
TRBV4-1,-,-,12,TRBJ1-1,TGCGCCAGCAGGACCGGGACATCTGAAGCTTTCTTT,CASRTGTSEAFF
TRBV7-9,-,-,12,TRBJ1-5,TGTGCCAGCAGCTTAGATAATCAGCCCCAGCATTTT,CASSLDNQPQHF
TRBV11-3,few,-,17,TRBJ2-2,TGTGCCAGCAGCTTAGATACCCGACTTCTCAACACCGGGGAGCTGTTTTTT,CASSLDTRLLNTGELFF
TRBV30,-,-,13,TRBJ2-7,TGTGCCTGGGCCCGGGGCGAGTCCTACGAGCAGTACTTC,CAWARGESYEQYF
TRBV7-9,-,-,16,TRBJ2-3,TGTGCCAGCAGCTTCACGCGGGGGCCCGACACAGATACGCAGTATTTT,CASSFTRGPDTDTQYF
TRBV18,-,-,14,TRBJ2-1,TGTGCCAGCTCACCAACCGGTACCTACAATGAGCAGTTCTTC,CASSPTGTYNEQFF
TRBV13,few,-,14,TRBJ1-6,TGTGCCAGCAGCCCAGCCAGAGAGATTTCACCCCTCCACTTT,CASSPAREISPLHF
TRBV4-2,-,TRBD2,18,TRBJ2-1,TGTGCCAGCAGCCAAGTTATCCAGCGGGGGGTATATCGCAATGAGCAGTTCTTC,CASSQVIQRGVYRNEQFF
TRBV5-6,few,-,14,TRBJ2-7,TGTGCCAGCAGCGGGGGACGCGGCTTGCACGAGCAGTACTTC,CASSGGRGLHEQYF
TRBV21-1,-,-,11,TRBJ2-5,TGTGCCCCACCCCTCCAAGAGACCCAGTACTTC,CAPPLQETQYF
TRBV29-1,few,-,13,TRBJ1-2,TGCAGCGTTTCGACAGGCGGAAACTATGGCTACACCTTC,CSVSTGGNYGYTF
TRBV15,-,-,13,TRBJ2-7,TGTGCCACCAGCTCAACCTCGGGGCGCGAGCAGTACTTC,CATSSTSGREQYF
TRBV19,-,TRBD1,16,TRBJ2-1,TGTGCCAGTACTGTGGGAGGACAGGGGGCTTGGAATGAGCAGTTCTTC,CASTVGGQGAWNEQFF
TRBV29-1,-,TRBD1,15,TRBJ1-2,TGCAGCGTTGTTCTAGGACAGGGGGCTAACTATGGCTACACCTTC,CSVVLGQGANYGYTF
TRBV25-1,-,-,13,TRBJ1-2,TGTGCCAGCAGTGGAAAGATCGTCTATGGCTACACCTTC,CASSGKIVYGYTF
TRBV7-6,few,TRBD2,18,TRBJ2-5,TGTGCCAGCAGCTTTCGACTAGCGGGGGGCGAGGCCCAAGAGACCCAGTACTTC,CASSFRLAGGEAQETQYF
TRBV7-9,-,TRBD2,14,TRBJ2-2,TGTGCCAGCAGCCTCGGGACTACCCCCGGGGAGCTGTTTTTT,CASSLGTTPGELFF
TRBV4-1,-,-,16,TRBJ1-5,TGCGCCAGCAGCCAAGACAGGGGATATAGCAATCAGCCCCAGCATTTT,CASSQDRGYSNQPQHF
TRBV6-1,few,TRBD1,16,TRBJ1-2,TGTGCCAGCAGTGAATCAGTTGGGACAGCACGCTATGGCTACACCTTC,CASSESVGTARYGYTF
TRBV13,-,TRBD2,15,TRBJ2-5,TGTGCCAGCAGCAAGAGCGGGGGGGCCTACGAGACCCAGTACTTC,CASSKSGGAYETQYF
TRBV5-1,-,-,15,TRBJ1-2,TGCGCCAGCAGCTCCGCTACGGGGGTGTACTATGGCTACACCTTC,CASSSATGVYYGYTF
TRBV6-6,few,-,14,TRBJ1-5,TGTGCCAGCAGTGCCAGCGGCCTCAATCAGCCCCAGCATTTT,CASSASGLNQPQHF
TRBV25-1,-,-,14,TRBJ1-1,TGTGCCAGCAGTGAACGGGGCAGGGTCACTGAAGCTTTCTTT,CASSERGRVTEAFF
TRBV23-1,-,-,17,TRBJ2-1,TGCGCCAGCAGTCAATCGAGTGCAGGGGCGAACTACAATGAGCAGTTCTTC,CASSQSSAGANYNEQFF
TRBV30,-,-,14,TRBJ1-1,TGTGCCTGGTCGGGAGGCAGGAGGAACACTGAAGCTTTCTTT,CAWSGGRRNTEAFF
TRBV19,-,-,12,TRBJ2-6,TGTGCCAGTCGCTCTGGGGCCAACGTCCTGACTTTC,CASRSGANVLTF
TRBV29-1,once,-,13,TRBJ1-1,TGCAGCGCCCAGGGCGGAGGGAAGATTGAAGCTTTCTTT,CSAQGGGKIEAFF
TRBV6-5,few,-,15,TRBJ2-7,TGTGCCAGCAGCACAAACAACCTTAGGGTCAACGAGCAGTACTTC,CASSTNNLRVNEQYF
TRBV27,-,-,15,TRBJ2-3,TGTGCCAGCAGTTTGGTTCAGGGAGTCCTGGATACGCAGTATTTT,CASSLVQGVLDTQYF
TRBV29-1,-,-,10,TRBJ1-1,TGCAGCGTCGGAGGGACTGAAGCTTTCTTT,CSVGGTEAFF
TRBV2,-,-,13,TRBJ2-1,TGTGCCAGCAGTGAAGGGGGGCCCAATGAGCAGTTCTTC,CASSEGGPNEQFF
TRBV5-6,-,-,14,TRBJ2-1,TGTGCCAGCAGCTGGGGGGAGGTCGAATCTGAGCAGTTCTTC,CASSWGEVESEQFF
TRBV30,few,-,15,TRBJ1-2,TGTGCCTGGAATTCGGGGACCGCCCGTTGGTATGGCTACACCTTC,CAWNSGTARWYGYTF
TRBV13,-,-,15,TRBJ2-3,TGTGCCAGCAGCTTACGACGGGGGTCGGGAGATACGCAGTATTTT,CASSLRRGSGDTQYF
TRBV2,few,-,13,TRBJ2-7,TGTGCCAGCTACGGGCCTCAGGCTTACGAGCAGTACTTC,CASYGPQAYEQYF
TRBV14,-,-,15,TRBJ1-2,TGTGCCAGCAGCCAAATCAACAGTCCTGATTATGGCTACACCTTC,CASSQINSPDYGYTF
TRBV29-1,-,-,14,TRBJ2-1,TGCAGCGTTGAAGGAGGGGACTCCTACAATGAGCAGTTCTTC,CSVEGGDSYNEQFF
TRBV7-9,-,-,12,TRBJ2-1,TGTGCCAGCAGCTTAGGATACAATGAGCAGTTCTTC,CASSLGYNEQFF
TRBV9,few,TRBD2,14,TRBJ2-5,TGTGCCAGCAGCGCAGCGGGGGGGAAGGAGACCCAGTACTTC,CASSAAGGKETQYF
TRBV14,-,-,18,TRBJ1-3,TGTGCCAGCAGCCACGACCGCCATACAGGGAAAATAGGAAACACCATATATTTT,CASSHDRHTGKIGNTIYF
TRBV10-3,few,-,13,TRBJ2-2,TGTGCCATCACCGAGGACGCGACCGGGGAGCTGTTTTTT,CAITEDATGELFF
TRBV25-1,-,-,15,TRBJ1-1,TGTGCCAGCAGTCGCGTCAGAGGGATGAAAACTGAAGCTTTCTTT,CASSRVRGMKTEAFF
TRBV18,few,-,12,TRBJ2-5,TGTGCCAGCTCACCAAAGCGGGAGACCCAGTACTTC,CASSPKRETQYF
TRBV23-1,few,-,17,TRBJ2-2,TGCGCCAGCAGAAACCCTCGCACAGGCCGCGGCACCGGGGAGCTGTTTTTT,CASRNPRTGRGTGELFF
TRBV5-1,-,TRBD1,16,TRBJ2-5,TGCGCCAGCAGCACCACCGGGACAGGATACCAAGAGACCCAGTACTTC,CASSTTGTGYQETQYF
TRBV13,-,-,16,TRBJ1-2,TGTGCCAGCAGTGGTCAGTTACACGGAGCCGACTATGGCTACACCTTC,CASSGQLHGADYGYTF